The sequence of this TCR beta chain was determined in a study of blood T cell repertoires in COVID-19. Study overall: Sites across the United States, Italy and Spain contributed samples from acute and convalescent COVID-19. T cells, B-cell-depleted T cells, or PBMCs supplied cDNA or gDNA.

In its sample, this clone was seen a few times. This same CDR3 is encoded by further DNA sequences in the sample. Authors' analysis steps: How many nucleated cells were present was estimated from reference gene primer amplification. Assay used: immunoSEQ multiplex PCR; TCRdb lists only in-frame clones, some missing. The V and J calls and clone size were taken over from that table, and D and trimming were inferred from the DNA. The repertoire consists of about 260,000 clones, with around nine tenths occurring once and the leading ten covering about 9.8%. The CDR3 length is 11 residues. Germline-derived CDR1 and CDR2 are SGHAT and FQNNGV. Trimming pared 4 bases from V and 2 bases from J, leaving 3 bases between.

The sequence was obtained from a middle-aged man who had recovered from COVID-19. The chain employs TRBV11-2 and TRBJ2-7; no clear D. The sample was peripheral blood. CDR3 sequence: CASSSTYEQYF. The CDR3 bases are TGTGCCAGCAGCTCTACCTACGAGCAGTACTTC.